This T cell receptor (beta chain) is drawn from a study of OX40 agonist ivuxolimab in advanced cancers. Clones were read by immunoSEQ multiplex PCR, and TCRdb kept only the in-frame ones, dropping some. There are about 52,000 clones in the sample; over 80% occur only once, and approximately 13% lies in the top ten. Germline V gives CDR1 MDHEN, CDR2 SYDVKM. The V segment lost 2 bases and the J segment 7 bases; nucleotides outside the gene matches: 4. The CDR3 spans 13 residues. This clonotype was obtained from an adult with an advanced solid tumor such as melanoma, head and neck, liver or kidney cancer. The sequencing here drew on CD4+ or CD8+ T cells sorted from blood, taken in a trial of the OX40 agonist ivuxolimab. The rearrangement links TRBV28 to TRBJ1-2, with 7 bases fitting TRBD1. In DNA, the CDR3 is TGTGCCAGCAGTTTAACAGGGGAGGGTGGCTACACCTTC. Amino acid sequence: CASSLTGEGGYTF.